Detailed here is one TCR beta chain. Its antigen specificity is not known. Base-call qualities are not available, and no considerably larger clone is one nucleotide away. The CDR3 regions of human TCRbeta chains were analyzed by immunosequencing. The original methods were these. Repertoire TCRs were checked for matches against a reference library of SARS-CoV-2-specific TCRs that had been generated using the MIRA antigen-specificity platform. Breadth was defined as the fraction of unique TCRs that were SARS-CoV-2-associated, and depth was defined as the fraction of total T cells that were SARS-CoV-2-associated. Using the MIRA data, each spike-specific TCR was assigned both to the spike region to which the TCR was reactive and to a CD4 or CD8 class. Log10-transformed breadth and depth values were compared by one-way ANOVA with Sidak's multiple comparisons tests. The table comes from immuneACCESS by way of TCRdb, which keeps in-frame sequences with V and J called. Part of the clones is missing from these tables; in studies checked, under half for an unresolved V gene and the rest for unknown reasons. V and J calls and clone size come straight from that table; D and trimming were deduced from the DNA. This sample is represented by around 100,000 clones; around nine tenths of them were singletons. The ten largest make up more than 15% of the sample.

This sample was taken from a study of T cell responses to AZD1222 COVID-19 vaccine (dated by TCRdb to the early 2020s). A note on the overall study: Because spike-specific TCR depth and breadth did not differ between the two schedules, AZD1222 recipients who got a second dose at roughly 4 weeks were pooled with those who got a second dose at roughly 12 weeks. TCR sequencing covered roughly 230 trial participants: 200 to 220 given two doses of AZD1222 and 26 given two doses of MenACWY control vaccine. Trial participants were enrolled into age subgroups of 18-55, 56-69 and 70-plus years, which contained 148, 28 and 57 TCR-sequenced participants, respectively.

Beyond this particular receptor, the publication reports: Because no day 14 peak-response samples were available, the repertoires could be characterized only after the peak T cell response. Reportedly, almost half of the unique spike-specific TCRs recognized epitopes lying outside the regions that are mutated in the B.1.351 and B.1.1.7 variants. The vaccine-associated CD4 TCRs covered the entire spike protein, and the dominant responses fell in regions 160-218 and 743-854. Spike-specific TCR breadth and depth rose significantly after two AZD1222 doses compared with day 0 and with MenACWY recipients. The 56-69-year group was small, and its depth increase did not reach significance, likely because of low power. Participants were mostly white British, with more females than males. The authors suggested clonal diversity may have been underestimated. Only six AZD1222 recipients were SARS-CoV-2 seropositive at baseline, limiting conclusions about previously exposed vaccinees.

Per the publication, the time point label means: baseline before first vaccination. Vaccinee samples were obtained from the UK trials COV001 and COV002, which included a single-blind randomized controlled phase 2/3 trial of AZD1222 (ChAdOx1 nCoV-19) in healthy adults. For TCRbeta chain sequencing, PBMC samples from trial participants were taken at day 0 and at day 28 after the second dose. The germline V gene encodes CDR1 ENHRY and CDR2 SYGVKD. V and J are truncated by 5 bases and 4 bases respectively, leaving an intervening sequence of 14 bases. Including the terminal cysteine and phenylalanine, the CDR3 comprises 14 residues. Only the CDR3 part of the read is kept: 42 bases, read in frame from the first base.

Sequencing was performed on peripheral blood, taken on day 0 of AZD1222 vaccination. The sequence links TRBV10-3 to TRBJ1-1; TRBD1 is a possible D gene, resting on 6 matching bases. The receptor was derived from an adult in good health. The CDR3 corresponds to CAISFRGEGTEAFF. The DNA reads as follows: TGTGCCATCAGTTTTAGGGGGGAGGGCACTGAAGCTTTCTTT.